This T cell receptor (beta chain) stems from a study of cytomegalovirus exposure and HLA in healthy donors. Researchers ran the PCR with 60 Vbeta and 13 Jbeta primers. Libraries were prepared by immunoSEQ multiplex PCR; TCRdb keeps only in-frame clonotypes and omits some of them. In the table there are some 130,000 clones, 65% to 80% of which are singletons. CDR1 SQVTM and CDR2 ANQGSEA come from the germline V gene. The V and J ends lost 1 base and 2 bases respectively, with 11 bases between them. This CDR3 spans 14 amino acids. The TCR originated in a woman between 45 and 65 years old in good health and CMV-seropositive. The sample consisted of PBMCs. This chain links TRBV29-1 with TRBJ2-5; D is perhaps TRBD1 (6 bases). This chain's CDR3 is CSVEGRTAQETQYF. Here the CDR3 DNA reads TGCAGCGTTGAAGGCAGGACAGCTCAAGAGACCCAGTACTTC.